The 2 T cell receptor beta chains listed next were all sequenced from one sample in a study of blood T cells in healthy people across ages. Next came a second PCR, run for about 6 to 12 cycles, which used a sample-barcoded 5' primer along with a J-beta primer mix. TCRdb reprocessed the 5' RACE reads with MiXCR, giving one entry per CDR3 protein. The data hold about 1.5 million distinct CDR3 sequences, with approximately 42% observed a single time. Sequenced input: blood. The receptors derive from a woman under 30 in good health.

This rearrangement joins TRBV5-1 to TRBJ2-3; tentatively, D is TRBD1 (5 bases). CDR3 length: 16 residues. CDR1 and CDR2 from the germline V gene are SGHRS and YFSETQ. The V end was cut by 7 bases, the J end by 0 bases, with 18 bases between. CDR3 amino acids: CASRPLAGLSTDTQYF. CDR3 nucleotide sequence: TGCGCCAGCCGCCCACTGGCAGGGCTTAGCACAGATACGCAGTATTTT.

The chain joins TRBV4-2 to TRBJ2-5; D is undetermined. The CDR3 has 12 residues. Between the trimmed V and J ends, which lost 0 bases and 7 bases, there was a span of 6 bases. CDR1 is LGHNA, CDR2 YNFKEQ, per germline. The CDR3 loop is CASSQESGTQYF. The CDR3, as DNA: TGTGCCAGCAGCCAAGAGTCCGGGACCCAGTACTTC.